What follows describes a single T cell receptor beta chain. In each sample, at least 6.5 million PBMCs were isolated. Each sample provided at least 5.5 micrograms of extracted total RNA. Through a sample-barcoded 5' primer and a J-beta primer mix, a second PCR was run for about 6 to 11 cycles. TCRdb reprocessed the 5' RACE reads via MiXCR and lists one record per CDR3 protein. Counted here are around 800,000 distinct CDR3 sequences, under 80% occurring once; the ten biggest clones make up 25% to 35%. These data originate in a study of blood T cells in healthy people across ages. CDR1 is MNHEY and CDR2 is SVGEGT in the germline V gene. CDR3 length equals 15 residues. Trimming took 4 bases from V and 3 from J; bases not matched to a gene: 9.

The source of this sequence is a man aged 30 to 45 in good health. This chain joins TRBV6-2 or TRBV6-3 and TRBJ2-7; 7 bases fit TRBD2. The sequenced sample was blood. The CDR3 DNA follows: TGTGCCAGCAGTTCACTAGGACTAGAGGTCTACGAGCAGTACTTC. The encoded protein is CASSSLGLEVYEQYF.